The TCR beta chain under discussion was sequenced for a study of T cell repertoires in cytomegalovirus infection. In the study overall: CMV infection and matching HLA type were both indicated by public TCR beta signatures.

From the reads, TCRdb called clonotypes with MiXCR, one entry per CDR3 protein. The data contain 250,000 or so distinct CDR3 sequences, around 15% of them singletons. Of note for this clonotype: Its antigen is undetermined.

Findings of the study overall: There were carriers of CMV plus the relevant HLA, and cumulative public TCR beta family frequency identified them. It was HLA-C-restricted CMV-specific TCR beta clonotypes that dominated the response ex vivo.

The CDR3 is 16 amino acids. Germline CDR1 MDHEN, CDR2 SYDVKM. V lost 8 bases and J lost 4, with 23 bases in between. What was sequenced was CD8+ T cells from PBMCs. The sequence derives from a human donor in good health (CMV status not recorded). Some clones in this sample may be carry-over from other donors' samples. V gene TRBV28 combines with J gene TRBJ1-1, with D possibly being TRBD1 (5 bases). The CDR3, as DNA: TGTGCCAGCTTCTCGCCCTTCAGGGAGGGCGGCACTGAAGCTTTCTTT. Translated: CASFSPFREGGTEAFF.